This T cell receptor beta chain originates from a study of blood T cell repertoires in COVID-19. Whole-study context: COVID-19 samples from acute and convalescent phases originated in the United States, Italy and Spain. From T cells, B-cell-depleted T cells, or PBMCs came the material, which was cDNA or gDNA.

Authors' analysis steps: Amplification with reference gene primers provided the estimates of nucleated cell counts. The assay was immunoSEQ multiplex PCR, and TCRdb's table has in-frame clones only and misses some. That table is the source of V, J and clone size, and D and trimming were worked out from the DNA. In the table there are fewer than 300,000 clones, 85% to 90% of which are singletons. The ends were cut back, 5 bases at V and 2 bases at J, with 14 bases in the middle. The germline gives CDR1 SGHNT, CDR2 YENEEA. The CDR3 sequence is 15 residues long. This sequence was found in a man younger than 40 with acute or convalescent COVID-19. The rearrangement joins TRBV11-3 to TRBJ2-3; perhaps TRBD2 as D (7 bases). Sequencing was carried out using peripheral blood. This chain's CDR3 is CASSPGGGNTDTQYF. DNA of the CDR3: TGTGCCAGCAGCCCGGGGGGCGGGAACACAGATACGCAGTATTTT.